These 5 T cell receptor beta chains were sequenced from one sample in a study of shared clonotypes between healthy human individuals. Assay used: immunoSEQ multiplex PCR; TCRdb lists only in-frame clones, some missing. The sample contains about 2 million clones, about 95% of which appear only once. As defined, naive CD8 cells were CD45RO-negative and positively selected for CCR7, with terminally differentiated effector memory CD45RA+ cells excluded. The sequencing sample was made of naive CD8+ T cells sorted from blood. The source is a man between 18 and 35 years old in good health.

V is TRBV9 and J is TRBJ2-7; TRBD2 matches 7 bases. Trimming removed 3 bases from V and 3 bases from J; junction bases left unmatched: 3. CDR1 is SGDLS and CDR2 is YYNGEE in the germline V gene. The CDR3 has 13 residues. The CDR3 sequence: CASSASGIYEQYF. The CDR3 DNA is TGTGCCAGCAGCGCCAGCGGGATCTACGAGCAGTACTTC.

V and J are TRBV19 and TRBJ2-7, with TRBD1 identical over 7 bases. V trimming: 3 bases; J trimming: 6 bases; junction bases outside the gene matches: 5. This CDR3 comprises 13 residues. From germline, CDR1 is LNHDA and CDR2 SQIVND (reference sequence). This CDR3 is CASSMDRSGEQYF. In nucleotides, the CDR3 is TGTGCCAGTAGTATGGACAGGTCCGGCGAGCAGTACTTC.

The J gene is TRBJ2-1, the V gene TRBV4-3, with D perhaps TRBD1 (6 bases). Trimming took 2 bases from V and 5 from J, leaving 25 bases between them. From germline, CDR1 is LGHNA and CDR2 YSLEER. This CDR3 contains 19 residues. In DNA, the CDR3 is TGCGCCAGCAGCCAAACCCCTTTGAACAGGGTAGGGGACCACAATGAGCAGTTCTTC. This sequence encodes CASSQTPLNRVGDHNEQFF.

This sequence joins TRBV6-1 and TRBJ1-1; TRBD1 is a possible D gene (5 bases). V gave up 0 bases and J gave up 3 bases, with 14 bases separating them. There are 16 residues in the CDR3. Germline CDR1 MNHNS, CDR2 SASEGT. The CDR3 loop reads CASSEAHGGGDTEAFF. The CDR3 DNA is TGTGCCAGCAGTGAAGCGCACGGGGGGGGAGACACTGAAGCTTTCTTT.

This chain joins TRBV27 and TRBJ2-5, with a possible D match to TRBD1 (5 bases). The tail of the sequence fits TRBJ2-7 better, so the J call may be wrong. This CDR3 region has 13 residues. CDR1 is MNHEY and CDR2 is SMNVEV in the germline V gene (reference sequence). The CDR3: CASSLARDYEQYF. The CDR3 DNA is TGTGCCAGCAGTTTGGCCAGGGACTACGAGCAGTACTTC.